This T cell receptor (beta chain) was identified during a study of cytomegalovirus exposure and HLA in healthy donors. Findings and limits, study-wide: Later analysis identified a missense DCLRE1C variant that was linked to TCR beta V- and J-gene trimming. Further analysis was carried out later, and it showed several of the most significant clusters appearing linked to common viral pathogens. The authors reported that TCR beta sequences could predict HLA-A and HLA-B alleles. These predictions were accurate for most subjects in the first cohort.

Germline assignment: CDR1 SEHNR and CDR2 FQNEAQ (reference sequence). This CDR3 comprises 14 residues. V lost 1 base to trimming and J lost 2 bases, with 9 bases between them. Nominally healthy donors were sampled, though unrecorded immune exposures were likely. Vbeta (60) and Jbeta (13) primers were used in the PCR. Method: immunoSEQ multiplex PCR; TCRdb's copy keeps in-frame clones and lacks some. The repertoire includes approximately 120,000 clones, over 70% of them detected once, and roughly 4% sits in the top ten. Of note for this clone: What it recognizes is unknown.

The genes are TRBV7-9 and TRBJ2-7; D is perhaps TRBD1 (6 bases). This TCR was recovered from a young man in good health and CMV-seropositive. Sequenced: PBMCs. The CDR3 bases are TGTGCCAGCAGCTTAGATCGACAGGCCTACGAGCAGTACTTC. Encoded protein: CASSLDRQAYEQYF.